This entry lists 31 T cell receptor beta chains sequenced from one sample in a study of blood T cell repertoires in COVID-19. Clones were sequenced by immunoSEQ multiplex PCR, and TCRdb holds only the in-frame ones, with some missing. The sample contains about 83,000 clones, 85% to 90% of which appear only once. The sequenced material came from peripheral blood. The source of these receptors is a woman over 75 in a cohort sampled during active or convalescent COVID-19.

The rearrangement uses TRBV21-1 and TRBJ2-2; TRBD1 was called by the table and not checked on the DNA. TRBV21-1 represents a pseudogene. The CDR3 contains 14 residues. CDR3 sequence (DNA): TGTGCCAGTAAACAGGGGGCATGGACCGGGGAGCTGTTTTTT. This codes for CASKQGAWTGELFF.

The CDR3 protein is CASSPQTSGRSRFF. CDR3 nucleotide sequence: TGTGCCAGCAGCCCTCAGACTAGCGGGAGAAGTCGGTTCTTC. This chain links TRBV3-1 (or the pseudogene TRBV3-2) with TRBJ2-1; 12 bases align to TRBD2. There are 14 residues in the CDR3. J gave up 15 bases and V 4 bases, and 10 bases lay outside the gene matches. Germline lookup yields CDR1 LGHDT and CDR2 YNNKEL (reference sequence).

This chain links TRBV6-1 with TRBJ1-2; no clear D. The CDR3 length is 14 residues. V gave up 3 bases and J gave up 7 bases, with 15 bases separating them. The germline V gene has CDR1 MNHNS and CDR2 SASEGT. Here the CDR3 DNA reads TGTGCCAGCAGTGACGATCTGATTCGAGGTGGCTACACCTTC. It specifies CASSDDLIRGGYTF.

The chain recombines TRBV18 with TRBJ2-1; D might be TRBD1 (6 bases). The CDR3 loop spans 15 amino acids. The germline V gene encodes CDR1 KGHSH and CDR2 LQKENI. V was trimmed by 3 bases and J by 7 bases, leaving 16 bases between them. The CDR3 bases are TGTGCCAGCTCACCGGGGGCGCCGGGCGGGAATGAGCAGTTCTTC. Its protein product is CASSPGAPGGNEQFF. Combining the CDR3 with reference TRBV18 and TRBJ2-1 gives the whole variable domain NAGVMQNPRHLVRRRGQEARLRCSPMKGHSHVYWYRQLPEEGLKFMVYLQKENIIDESGMPKERFSAEFPKEGPSILRIQQVVRGDSAAYFCASSPGAPGGNEQFFGPGTRLTVL.

The chain employs TRBV5-1 and TRBJ1-2, with a weak D call TRBD1 (6 bases). The CDR3 loop spans 13 amino acids. Germline V gene data show CDR1 as SGHRS and CDR2 as YFSETQ. Trimming removed 2 bases at V and 14 bases at J, with 19 bases between. Here the CDR3 reads CASSLLRTDPGTF. CDR3 nucleotides: TGCGCCAGCAGCTTATTACGGACAGACCCCGGGACCTTC.

The chain's CDR3 is CASSFSGIGNGELFF. Here the CDR3 DNA reads TGTGCCAGCAGCTTTAGCGGGATTGGTAACGGGGAGCTGTTTTTT. The chain uses TRBV7-8 and TRBJ2-2; 8 positions agree with TRBD2. The CDR3 runs to 15 residues. CDR1 is SGHVS and CDR2 is FQNEAQ in the germline V gene. The V and J ends lost 3 bases and 7 bases, in that order; junction bases with no gene match: 7.

J is TRBJ2-3 and V is TRBV30; D possibly corresponds to TRBD2 (5 bases). With 1 base removed from V and 5 bases from J, the gap between germline ends came to 19 bases. CDR1 and CDR2 (germline): GTSNPN, SVGIG (reference sequence). The CDR3 has 16 amino acids. CDR3 loop: CAWSAVPGSRGDTQYF. CDR3 bases: TGTGCCTGGAGTGCGGTTCCGGGATCTCGGGGAGATACGCAGTATTTT. The full variable domain, completed using reference TRBV30 and TRBJ2-3, is SQTIHQWPATLVQPVGSPLSLECTVEGTSNPNLYWYRQAAGRGLQLLFYSVGIGQISSEVPQNLSASRPQDRQFILSSKKLLLSDSGFYLCAWSAVPGSRGDTQYFGPGTRLTVL.

The gene calls are TRBV27 and TRBJ2-5; maybe TRBD2 (5 bases). This CDR3 spans 15 amino acids. V lost 5 bases and J 2 bases, leaving 15 bases between the germline ends. Germline lookup yields CDR1 MNHEY and CDR2 SMNVEV (reference sequence). Here the CDR3 DNA reads TGTGCCAGCAGTACCTCGGGGATGAGGCAAGAGACCCAGTACTTC. It yields the protein CASSTSGMRQETQYF.

J is TRBJ2-2 and V is TRBV5-1, with D possibly TRBD1 on 5 matching bases. V was trimmed by 4 bases and J by 0 bases, leaving 13 bases between them. Germline-derived CDR1 and CDR2 are SGHRS and YFSETQ. The CDR3 is made up of 16 amino acids. The CDR3 sequence is CASSDGAAANTGELFF. CDR3 in DNA: TGCGCCAGCAGCGATGGGGCAGCCGCGAACACCGGGGAGCTGTTTTTT.

The chain joins TRBV6-1 to TRBJ1-1; no clear D. V dropped 1 base and J dropped 8 bases, with 8 bases sitting between them. There are 12 residues in the CDR3. Germline V gene data show CDR1 as MNHNS and CDR2 as SASEGT. The CDR3 loop is CASSEGHSEAFF. DNA of the CDR3: TGTGCCAGCAGTGAAGGACACAGCGAAGCTTTCTTT.

The rearrangement links TRBV7-9 to TRBJ1-5; a possible D gene is TRBD1 (5 bases). Germline V gives CDR1 SEHNR, CDR2 FQNEAQ (reference sequence). Deletions cut 5 bases from V and 1 base from J, with 12 bases between. The CDR3 is made up of 15 amino acids. CDR3 sequence reads: CASSPSGDSNQPQHF. CDR3 DNA: TGTGCCAGCAGCCCTTCGGGGGACAGCAATCAGCCCCAGCATTTT. The full variable domain, in which reference TRBV7-9 and TRBJ1-5 provide the parts outside the CDR3, is DTGVSQNPRHKITKRGQNVTFRCDPISEHNRLYWYRQTLGQGPEFLTYFQNEAQLEKSRLLSDRFSAERPKGSFSTLEIQRTEQGDSAMYLCASSPSGDSNQPQHFGDGTRLSIL.

Ten or more counts support this clone. The J gene is TRBJ1-2, the V gene TRBV29-1, with D uncertain. Germline CDR1 and CDR2: SQVTM and ANQGSEA. The CDR3 is 12 amino acids. Trimming left V 4 bases short and J 4 bases short, with 10 bases between. The CDR3 sequence: CSVVPLTYGYTF. As DNA, the CDR3 is TGCAGCGTTGTCCCCCTAACCTATGGCTACACCTTC.

This chain connects TRBV19 to TRBJ2-3; no clear D gene. The V gene lost 5 bases and the J gene lost 0 bases, with 9 bases spanning the gap. The CDR3 is 14 amino acids. In germline, CDR1 is LNHDA, CDR2 SQIVND (reference sequence). The CDR3 loop reads CASSDATSTDTQYF. The CDR3, as DNA: TGTGCCAGTAGTGACGCGACTAGCACAGATACGCAGTATTTT. The whole variable domain, filled in from reference TRBV19 and TRBJ2-3, reads DGGITQSPKYLFRKEGQNVTLSCEQNLNHDAMYWYRQDPGQGLRLIYYSQIVNDFQKGDIAEGYSVSREKKESFPLTVTSAQKNPTAFYLCASSDATSTDTQYFGPGTRLTVL.

This chain joins TRBV6-1 and TRBJ2-3; a possible D gene is TRBD1 (6 bases). Germline lookup yields CDR1 MNHNS and CDR2 SASEGT. With 0 bases removed from V and 9 bases from J, the gap between germline ends came to 7 bases. The length of the CDR3 is 12 residues. The DNA of the CDR3 is TGTGCCAGCAGTGAAGCGGGGGCCACGCAGTATTTT. It specifies CASSEAGATQYF.

The chain employs TRBV28 and TRBJ2-6, with 11 bases that match TRBD2. V trimming: 6 bases; J trimming: 2 bases; junction bases outside the gene matches: 3. The CDR3 loop spans 16 amino acids. Germline V lookup: CDR1 MDHEN, CDR2 SYDVKM. This chain's CDR3 is CASSVAGGPGANVLTF. In DNA, the CDR3 is TGTGCCAGCAGCGTAGCGGGAGGGCCTGGGGCCAACGTCCTGACTTTC.

The table lists this clone with a few counts. The CDR3 reads CASSSGAFEAFF. In DNA form, the CDR3 reads TGTGCCAGCAGCTCAGGGGCATTTGAAGCTTTCTTT. The rearrangement uses TRBV6-5 and TRBJ1-1, with TRBD1 as a possible D gene (6 bases). The CDR3 contains 12 residues. V was shortened by 6 bases and J by 7 bases, with 12 bases between the two germline ends. From germline, CDR1 is MNHEY and CDR2 SVGAGI.

As for this clone: At the DNA level, this CDR3 is encoded by other sequences in the same sample as well. The V call is TRBV30, the J call TRBJ1-2, with 9 bases fitting TRBD1. V lost 5 bases and J lost 5; bases outside the gene matches: 6. CDR3 size: 13 residues. Germline V gene sequence: CDR1 GTSNPN, CDR2 SVGIG (reference sequence). CDR3 region: CAWGRDREYGYTF. CDR3 nucleotides: TGTGCCTGGGGCCGGGACAGGGAGTATGGCTACACCTTC.

J is TRBJ1-5 and V is TRBV7-2; D might be TRBD1 (6 bases). V lost 0 bases and J 6 bases, leaving 12 bases between the germline ends. This CDR3 contains 15 residues. Germline CDR1 reads SGHTA; CDR2 reads FQGNSA. CDR3 in DNA: TGTGCCAGCAGCTTAGCGGGGGAAGGGGGTCAGCCCCAGCATTTT. This codes for CASSLAGEGGQPQHF.

The chain carries TRBV30 and TRBJ2-1; 8 nucleotides match TRBD2. V trimming: 7 bases; J trimming: 5 bases; junction bases outside the gene matches: 7. The CDR3 spans 13 residues. Germline V lookup: CDR1 GTSNPN, CDR2 SVGIG (reference sequence). CDR3 sequence: CASQRGRNNEQFF. The CDR3 DNA sequence: TGTGCCTCGCAGCGGGGGCGGAACAATGAGCAGTTCTTC.

This clone was counted a few times. This chain uses TRBV12-3 or TRBV12-4 with TRBJ1-2; D perhaps matches TRBD1 (6 bases). V gave up 5 bases and J gave up 5 bases, with 12 bases separating them. The CDR3 has 13 residues. CDR3 protein: CASSKGHMYGYTF. In DNA form, the CDR3 reads TGTGCCAGCAGTAAGGGACATATGTATGGCTACACCTTC.

This rearrangement joins TRBV24-1 to TRBJ2-3; 11 bases agree with TRBD1. This CDR3 contains 15 residues. V lost 4 bases, J lost 5 bases, and 4 bases stayed unmatched. CDR1 is KGHDR, CDR2 SFDVKD, per germline. The CDR3 nucleotides read TGTGCCACCAGTGACCACGGGACAGGGGGAGATACGCAGTATTTT. Protein sequence: CATSDHGTGGDTQYF.

The chain recombines TRBV5-1 with TRBJ2-5, with 8 bases that match TRBD2. CDR1 and CDR2 from the germline V gene are SGHRS and YFSETQ. This CDR3 comprises 15 residues. V was clipped by 0 bases and J by 2 bases; unmatched bases: 3. This CDR3 is CASSLAASGQETQYF. The CDR3 bases are TGCGCCAGCAGCTTGGCGGCTAGCGGGCAAGAGACCCAGTACTTC.

The V gene is TRBV3-1 (or the pseudogene TRBV3-2), the J gene TRBJ2-2, with D perhaps TRBD2 (5 bases). Looked up from germline, CDR1 is LGHDT and CDR2 is YNNKEL (reference sequence). Trimming took off 5 bases at V and 3 bases at J, with 13 bases between the two ends. The CDR3 covers 15 residues. CDR3 in amino acids: CASSARAGYTGELFF. In nucleotides, the CDR3 is TGTGCCAGCAGCGCCCGTGCGGGCTACACCGGGGAGCTGTTTTTT.

The rearrangement joins TRBV6-6 to TRBJ1-6; a possible D gene is TRBD1 (6 bases). V lost 2 bases and J lost 10, with 18 bases in between. CDR1 and CDR2 (germline): MNHNY, SVGAGI (reference sequence). This CDR3 region has 16 residues. The CDR3 coding sequence is TGTGCCAGCAGTTACACTACAGGGAGCAACGAGTCACCCCTCCACTTT. Amino acids: CASSYTTGSNESPLHF.

This clone was seen just once. Other DNA sequences in the sample encode the same CDR3. V is TRBV19 and J is TRBJ1-2, with 8 bases aligning to TRBD1. Germline V gene data show CDR1 as LNHDA and CDR2 as SQIVND (reference sequence). There are 14 residues in the CDR3. Trimming cost V 7 bases and J 2 bases; bases outside gene matches: 6. The CDR3 sequence is CASTGQGLNYGYTF. CDR3 in DNA: TGTGCCAGTACCGGACAGGGCCTCAACTATGGCTACACCTTC.

The V call is TRBV30, the J call TRBJ2-1, with TRBD2 matching over 7 bases. Germline lookup yields CDR1 GTSNPN and CDR2 SVGIG (reference sequence). CDR3 length: 15 residues. V lost 5 bases, J lost 7 bases, and 14 bases stayed unmatched. DNA for the CDR3: TGTGCCTGGTCACATCTAAGCGGGAACGGGAATGAGCAGTTCTTC. Its translation is CAWSHLSGNGNEQFF.

The chain combines TRBV28 with TRBJ2-2; D gene unclear. V gave up 3 bases and J gave up 3 bases, with 8 bases separating them. Germline CDR1 reads MDHEN; CDR2 reads SYDVKM. This CDR3 has 14 residues. In nucleotides, the CDR3 is TGTGCCAGCAGTTTCTACCGGGACACCGGGGAGCTGTTTTTT. Protein: CASSFYRDTGELFF.

The J gene is TRBJ2-4, the V gene TRBV24-1; D is ambiguous. Germline V gene lookup returns CDR1 KGHDR and CDR2 SFDVKD. CDR3 size: 12 residues. The V gene lost 6 bases and the J gene lost 8 bases, with 10 bases spanning the gap. In nucleotides, the CDR3 is TGTGCCACCAGTTCCTCAACAGACATTCAGTACTTC. Translated: CATSSSTDIQYF.

This clone was picked up one time. J is TRBJ2-1 and V is TRBV11-3; the D gene is possibly TRBD1 (5 bases). This CDR3 region has 16 residues. V was clipped by 0 bases and J by 0 bases, with 9 bases between them. Germline CDR1 reads SGHNT; CDR2 reads YENEEA. The CDR3 loop reads CASSLELTVSYNEQFF. The CDR3 nucleotides read TGTGCCAGCAGCTTAGAATTGACAGTCTCCTACAATGAGCAGTTCTTC. Filled out from reference TRBV11-3 and TRBJ2-1, the complete variable domain reads EAGVVQSPRYKIIEKKQPVAFWCNPISGHNTLYWYLQNLGQGPELLIRYENEEAVDDSQLPKDRFSAERLKGVDSTLKIQPAELGDSAVYLCASSLELTVSYNEQFFGPGTRLTVL.

The gene calls are TRBV11-2 and TRBJ1-1; possibly TRBD1 for D (5 bases). Germline loops: CDR1 SGHAT, CDR2 FQNNGV. The CDR3 sequence is 12 residues long. V lost 2 bases to trimming and J lost 8 bases, with 9 bases between them. Here the CDR3 DNA reads TGTGCCAGCAGCTTACAGGGCGTAGAAGCTTTCTTT. Translating it yields CASSLQGVEAFF.

The chain couples TRBV9 to TRBJ1-1, with D tentatively TRBD1 (6 bases). Germline assignment: CDR1 SGDLS and CDR2 YYNGEE. The CDR3 length is 15 residues. The germline V and J ends were trimmed by 3 bases and 1 base, with 13 bases remaining between them. The CDR3 sequence is CASSGLGQPNTEAFF. The CDR3 DNA sequence: TGTGCCAGCAGCGGTCTGGGACAACCGAACACTGAAGCTTTCTTT.